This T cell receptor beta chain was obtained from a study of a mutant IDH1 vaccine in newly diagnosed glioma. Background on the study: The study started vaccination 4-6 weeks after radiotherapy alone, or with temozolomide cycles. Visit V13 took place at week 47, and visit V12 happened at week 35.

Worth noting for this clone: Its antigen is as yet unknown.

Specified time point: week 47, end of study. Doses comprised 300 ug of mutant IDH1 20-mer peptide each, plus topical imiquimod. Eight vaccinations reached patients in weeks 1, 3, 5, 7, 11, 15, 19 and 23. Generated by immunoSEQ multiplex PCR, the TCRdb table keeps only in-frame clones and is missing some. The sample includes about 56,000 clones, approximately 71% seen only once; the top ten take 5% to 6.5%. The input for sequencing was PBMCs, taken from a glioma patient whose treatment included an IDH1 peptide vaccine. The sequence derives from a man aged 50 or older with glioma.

CDR3 sequence (DNA): TGTGCCAGTAGTAGAACAAGCTCTGGGGCCAACGTCCTGACTTTC. As protein: CASSRTSSGANVLTF. The chain is built from TRBV19 and TRBJ2-6, with D unresolved. With 4 bases removed from V and 0 bases from J, the gap between germline ends came to 7 bases. The length of the CDR3 is 15 residues. Germline CDR1 reads LNHDA; CDR2 reads SQIVND (reference sequence).